The clone carrying this T cell receptor (beta chain) was seen once. Its cognate antigen is unknown. This record comes from a study of OX40 agonist ivuxolimab in advanced cancers. Using immunoSEQ multiplex PCR, the repertoire was profiled, and TCRdb retains in-frame clones only, with some absent. The sample shows tens of thousands of clones, around 87% of them seen only once. Findings of the study overall: CD4+ and CD8+ blood T cells expanded clonally by week 6 at 0.1 to 3.0 mg/kg.

This sample comprised CD4+ or CD8+ T cells sorted from blood, obtained in a trial of the OX40 agonist ivuxolimab. The origin of this receptor is an adult with an advanced solid tumor such as melanoma, head and neck, liver or kidney cancer.

The CDR3 DNA sequence: TGCAGCGTATGGGACAGGGGGTTTCACTATGGCTACACCTTC. The encoded protein is CSVWDRGFHYGYTF. The chain joins TRBV29-1 to TRBJ1-2; 11 positions match TRBD1. CDR1 SQVTM and CDR2 ANQGSEA come from the germline V gene. V was clipped by 6 bases and J by 3 bases; unmatched bases: 6. This CDR3 has 14 residues.